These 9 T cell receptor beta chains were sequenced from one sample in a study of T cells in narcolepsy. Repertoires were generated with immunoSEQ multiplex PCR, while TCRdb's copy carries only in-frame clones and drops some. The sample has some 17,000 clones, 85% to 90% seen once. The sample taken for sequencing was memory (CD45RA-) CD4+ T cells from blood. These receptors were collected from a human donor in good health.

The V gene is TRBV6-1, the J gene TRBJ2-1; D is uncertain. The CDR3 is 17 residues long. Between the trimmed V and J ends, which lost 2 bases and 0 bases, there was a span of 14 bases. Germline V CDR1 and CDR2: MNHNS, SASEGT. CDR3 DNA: TGTGCCAGCAGTGAATGGGGTGGCCTGAGCTCCTACAATGAGCAGTTCTTC. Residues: CASSEWGGLSSYNEQFF.

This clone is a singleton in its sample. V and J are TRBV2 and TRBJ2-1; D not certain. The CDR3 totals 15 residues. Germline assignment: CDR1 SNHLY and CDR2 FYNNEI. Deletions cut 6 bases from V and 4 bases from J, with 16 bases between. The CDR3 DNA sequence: TGTGCCAGCAGGCTGTTAAGAACGGAATACAATGAGCAGTTCTTC. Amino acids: CASRLLRTEYNEQFF.

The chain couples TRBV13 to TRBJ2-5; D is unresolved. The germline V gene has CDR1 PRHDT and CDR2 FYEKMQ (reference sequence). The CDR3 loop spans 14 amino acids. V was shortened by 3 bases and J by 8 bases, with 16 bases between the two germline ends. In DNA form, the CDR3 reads TGTGCCAGCAGCTTCGGTCGAAGAGACGGTACCCAGTACTTC. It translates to CASSFGRRDGTQYF.

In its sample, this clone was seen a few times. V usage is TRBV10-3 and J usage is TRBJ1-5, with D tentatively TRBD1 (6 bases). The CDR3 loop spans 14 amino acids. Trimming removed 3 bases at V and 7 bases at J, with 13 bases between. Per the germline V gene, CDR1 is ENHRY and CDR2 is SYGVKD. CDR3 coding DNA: TGTGCCATCAGTGAACAGGACAGCGAGCAGCCCCAGCATTTT. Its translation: CAISEQDSEQPQHF.

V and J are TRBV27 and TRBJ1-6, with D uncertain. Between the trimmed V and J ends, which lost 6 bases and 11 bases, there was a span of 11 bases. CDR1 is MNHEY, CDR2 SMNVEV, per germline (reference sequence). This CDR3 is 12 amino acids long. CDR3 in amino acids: CASSPRYAPLHF. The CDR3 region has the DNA TGTGCCAGCAGCCCGAGATACGCACCCCTCCACTTT.

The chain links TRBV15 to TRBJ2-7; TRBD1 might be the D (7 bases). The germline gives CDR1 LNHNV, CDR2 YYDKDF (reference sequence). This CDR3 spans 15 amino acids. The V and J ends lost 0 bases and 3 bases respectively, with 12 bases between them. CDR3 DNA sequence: TGTGCCACCAGCAGAGAGTTTCAGGGGGGCTACGAGCAGTACTTC. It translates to CATSREFQGGYEQYF.

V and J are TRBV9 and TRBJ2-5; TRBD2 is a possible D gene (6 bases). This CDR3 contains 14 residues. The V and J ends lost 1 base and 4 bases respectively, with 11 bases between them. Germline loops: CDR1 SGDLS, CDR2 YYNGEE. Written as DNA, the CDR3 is TGTGCCAGCAGCGTATCCGGGGGTAGAGAGACCCAGTACTTC. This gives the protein CASSVSGGRETQYF.

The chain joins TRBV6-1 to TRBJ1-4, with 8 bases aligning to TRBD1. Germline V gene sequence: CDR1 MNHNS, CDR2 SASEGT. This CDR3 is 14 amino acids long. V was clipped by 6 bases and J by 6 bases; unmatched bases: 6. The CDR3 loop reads CASRWTGNYEKLFF. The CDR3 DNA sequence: TGTGCCAGCAGGTGGACAGGGAACTATGAAAAACTGTTTTTT.

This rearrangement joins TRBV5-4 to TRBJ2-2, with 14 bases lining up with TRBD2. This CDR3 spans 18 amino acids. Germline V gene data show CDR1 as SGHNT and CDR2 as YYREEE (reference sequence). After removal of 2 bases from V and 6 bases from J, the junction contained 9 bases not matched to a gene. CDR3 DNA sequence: TGTGCCAGCAGCTTAAACCGACTAGCGGGGGGGCTGGCCGGGGAGCTGTTTTTT. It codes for CASSLNRLAGGLAGELFF. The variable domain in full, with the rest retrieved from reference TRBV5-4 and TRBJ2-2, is ETGVTQSPTHLIKTRGQQVTLRCSSQSGHNTVSWYQQALGQGPQFIFQYYREEENGRGNFPPRFSGLQFPNYSSELNVNALELDDSALYLCASSLNRLAGGLAGELFFGEGSRLTVL.